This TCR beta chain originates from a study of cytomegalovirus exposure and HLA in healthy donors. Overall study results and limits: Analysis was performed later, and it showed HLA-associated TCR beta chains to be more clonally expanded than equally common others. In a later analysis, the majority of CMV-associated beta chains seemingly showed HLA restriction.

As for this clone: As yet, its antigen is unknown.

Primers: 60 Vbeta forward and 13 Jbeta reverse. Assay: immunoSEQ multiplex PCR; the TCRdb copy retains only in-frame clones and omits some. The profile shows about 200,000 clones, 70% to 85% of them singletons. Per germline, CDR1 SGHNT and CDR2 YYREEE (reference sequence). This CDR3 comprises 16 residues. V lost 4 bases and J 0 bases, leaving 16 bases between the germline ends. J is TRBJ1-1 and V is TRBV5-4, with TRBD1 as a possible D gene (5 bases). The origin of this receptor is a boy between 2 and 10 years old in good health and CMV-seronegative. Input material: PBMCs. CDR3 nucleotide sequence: TGTGCCAGCAGCCACTTTTTGACAGATTTGAACACTGAAGCTTTCTTT. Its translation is CASSHFLTDLNTEAFF.